This record covers a single T cell receptor (beta chain). Antigen: not known. This CDR3 spans 12 amino acids. Germline CDR1 LNHDA, CDR2 SQIVND (reference sequence). V was clipped by 7 bases and J by 1 base, with 7 bases between them. This entry comes from a study of T cell responses to AZD1222 COVID-19 vaccine. General observations from the study: Just 5 to 7 people given AZD1222 tested seropositive at baseline. At 160-218 and 743-854, vaccine-associated CD4 TCRs were dominant, and they spanned spike.

Repertoires were generated with immunoSEQ multiplex PCR, while TCRdb's copy carries only in-frame clones and drops some. Here the sample spans 130,000 to 150,000 clones, approximately 89% being singletons. This sample comprised peripheral blood, obtained 28 days after the second AZD1222 dose. J is TRBJ1-1 and V is TRBV19; no firm D call. The clonotype originates from an adult who received the AZD1222 COVID-19 vaccine. CDR3 DNA: TGTGCCAGTAAAGTGGGGAACACTGAAGCTTTCTTT. It is translated as CASKVGNTEAFF.